This T cell receptor beta chain was retrieved from a study of T cell repertoires in cytomegalovirus infection. Study information: Both CMV infection and a matching HLA type were indicated by public TCR beta signatures.

From the reads, TCRdb called clonotypes with MiXCR, one entry per CDR3 protein. The sample yields about a million distinct CDR3 sequences, roughly a third seen once. The trim removed 3 bases at V and 0 bases at J, leaving 2 bases unmatched. This CDR3 is 15 amino acids long. CDR1 is SGHNT, CDR2 YENEEA, per germline. A word on this clonotype: Its antigen is as yet unknown.

The sample was cultured CD8+ T cells from PBMCs, taken from culture after CMV antigen stimulation. The receptor's source is a human donor in good health (CMV status not recorded). Some clones in this sample may be carry-over from other donors' samples. The genes are TRBV11-3 and TRBJ2-3; the match to TRBD2 covers 8 bases. The chain's CDR3 is CASSFRGGSTDTQYF. The CDR3 nucleotides are TGTGCCAGCAGCTTTCGGGGGGGTAGCACAGATACGCAGTATTTT.